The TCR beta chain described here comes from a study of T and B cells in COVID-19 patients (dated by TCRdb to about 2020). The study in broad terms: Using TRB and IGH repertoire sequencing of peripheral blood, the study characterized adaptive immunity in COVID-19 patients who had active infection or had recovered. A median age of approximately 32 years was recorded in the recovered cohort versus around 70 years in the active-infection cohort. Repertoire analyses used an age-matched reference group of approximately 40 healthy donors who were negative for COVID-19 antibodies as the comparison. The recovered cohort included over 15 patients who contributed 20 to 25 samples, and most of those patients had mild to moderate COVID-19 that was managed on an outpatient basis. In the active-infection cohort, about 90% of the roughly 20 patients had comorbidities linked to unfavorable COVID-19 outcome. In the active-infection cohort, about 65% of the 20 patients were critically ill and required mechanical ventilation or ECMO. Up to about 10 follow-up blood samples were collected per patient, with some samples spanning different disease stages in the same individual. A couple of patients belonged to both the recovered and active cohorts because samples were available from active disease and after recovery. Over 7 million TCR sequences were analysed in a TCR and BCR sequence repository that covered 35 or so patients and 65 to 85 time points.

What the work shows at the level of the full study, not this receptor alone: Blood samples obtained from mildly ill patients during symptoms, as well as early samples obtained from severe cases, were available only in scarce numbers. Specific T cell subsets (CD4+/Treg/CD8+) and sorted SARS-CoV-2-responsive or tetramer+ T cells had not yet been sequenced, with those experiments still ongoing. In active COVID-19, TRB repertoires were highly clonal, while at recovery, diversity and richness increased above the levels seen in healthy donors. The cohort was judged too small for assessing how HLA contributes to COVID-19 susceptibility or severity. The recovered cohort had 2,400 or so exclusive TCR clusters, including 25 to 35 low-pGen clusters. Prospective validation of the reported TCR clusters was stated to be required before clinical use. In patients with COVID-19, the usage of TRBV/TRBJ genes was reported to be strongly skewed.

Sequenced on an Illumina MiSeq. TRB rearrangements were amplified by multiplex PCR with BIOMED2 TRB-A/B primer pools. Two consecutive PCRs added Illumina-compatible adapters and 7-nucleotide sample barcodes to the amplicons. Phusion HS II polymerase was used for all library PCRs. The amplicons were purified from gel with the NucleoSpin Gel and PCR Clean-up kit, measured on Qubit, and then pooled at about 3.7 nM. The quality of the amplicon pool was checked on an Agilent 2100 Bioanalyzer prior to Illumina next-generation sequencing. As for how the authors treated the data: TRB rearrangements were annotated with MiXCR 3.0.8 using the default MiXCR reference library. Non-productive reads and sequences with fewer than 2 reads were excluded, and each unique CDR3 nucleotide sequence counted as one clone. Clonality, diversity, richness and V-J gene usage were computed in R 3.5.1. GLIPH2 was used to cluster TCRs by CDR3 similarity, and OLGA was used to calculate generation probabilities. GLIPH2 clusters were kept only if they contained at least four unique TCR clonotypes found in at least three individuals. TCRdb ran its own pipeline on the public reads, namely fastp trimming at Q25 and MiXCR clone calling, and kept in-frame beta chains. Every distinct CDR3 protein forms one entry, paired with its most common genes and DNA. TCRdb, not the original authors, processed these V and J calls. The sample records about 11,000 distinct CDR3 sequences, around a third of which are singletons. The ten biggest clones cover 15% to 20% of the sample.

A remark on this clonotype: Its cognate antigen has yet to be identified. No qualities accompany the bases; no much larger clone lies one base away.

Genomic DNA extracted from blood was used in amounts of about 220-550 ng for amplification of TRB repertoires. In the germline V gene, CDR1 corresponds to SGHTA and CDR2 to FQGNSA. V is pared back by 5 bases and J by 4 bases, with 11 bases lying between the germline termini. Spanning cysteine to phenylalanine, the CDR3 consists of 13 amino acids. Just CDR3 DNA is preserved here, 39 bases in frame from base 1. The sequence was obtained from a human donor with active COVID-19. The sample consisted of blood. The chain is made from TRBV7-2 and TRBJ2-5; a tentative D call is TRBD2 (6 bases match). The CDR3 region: CASSESLAETQYF. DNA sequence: TGTGCCAGCAGCGAGTCACTAGCAGAGACCCAGTACTTC.